This entry describes one T cell receptor (beta chain). This sample's treatment: roughly 19 received Ad26.COV2.S at low or high dose, single or two shots; about 5 received placebo; per-sample allocation not given. Sampling occurred on day 63 after the first vaccine or placebo injection. Built on an Ad26 vector, the vaccine expressed Wuhan-strain SARS-CoV-2 spike. Assay: immunoSEQ multiplex PCR; the TCRdb copy retains only in-frame clones and omits some. The data hold about 400,000 clones, with about 89% observed a single time. The data are from a study of Ad26.COV2.S vaccination and SARS-CoV-2 variants. Whole-study context: Doses of Ad26.COV2.S were injected into muscle once or twice, 56 days apart.

V was shortened by 7 bases and J by 1 base, with 17 bases between the two germline ends. The CDR3 consists of 15 residues. Germline assignment: CDR1 SGHAT and CDR2 FQNNGV. The V and J genes are TRBV11-2 and TRBJ2-7; no definite D call. This receptor was obtained from a person between 18 and 65 years old who received the Ad26.COV2.S COVID-19 vaccine or a placebo. The specimen was peripheral blood, collected in a trial of Ad26.COV2.S vaccine versus placebo. In DNA, the CDR3 is TGTGCCAGCACCTGGGTCGGCAGCGCTTCCTACGAGCAGTACTTC. Protein product: CASTWVGSASYEQYF.